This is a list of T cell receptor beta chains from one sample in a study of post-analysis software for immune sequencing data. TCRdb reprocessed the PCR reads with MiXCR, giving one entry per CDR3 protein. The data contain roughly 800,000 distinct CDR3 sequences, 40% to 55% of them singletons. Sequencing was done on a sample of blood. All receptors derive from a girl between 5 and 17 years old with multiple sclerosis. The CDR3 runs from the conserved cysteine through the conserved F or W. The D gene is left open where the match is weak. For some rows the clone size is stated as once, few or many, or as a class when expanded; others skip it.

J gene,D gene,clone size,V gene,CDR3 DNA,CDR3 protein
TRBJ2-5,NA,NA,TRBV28,TGTGCCAGCAGTTTAAGGCGCGCTGTAGCCGGCGAGACCCAGTACTTC,CASSLRRAVAGETQYF
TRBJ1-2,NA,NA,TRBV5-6,TGTGCCAGCAGCTTCCGACCCGGAGGCTACACCTTC,CASSFRPGGYTF
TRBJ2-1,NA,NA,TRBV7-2,TGTGCCAGCAGCCGAGGCGTCAGCGGAAACTACGAGCAGTTCTTC,CASSRGVSGNYEQFF
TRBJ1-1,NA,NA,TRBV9,TGTGCCAGCAGCGTAGGGGCAGGGAGGAGTGACACTGAAGCTTTCTTT,CASSVGAGRSDTEAFF
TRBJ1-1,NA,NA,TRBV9,TGTGCCAGCAGCGTCGTAGAGGGTCGAGGGAACCCTGAAGCTTTCTTT,CASSVVEGRGNPEAFF
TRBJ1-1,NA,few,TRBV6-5,TGTGCCAGCAGTTGGGGAGCGAACACTGAAGCTTTCTTT,CASSWGANTEAFF
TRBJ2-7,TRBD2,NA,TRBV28,TGTGCCAGCAGTTTGAGGGCTAGCGGGAGTCTCGAGCAGTACTTC,CASSLRASGSLEQYF
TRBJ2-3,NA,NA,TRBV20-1,TGCAGTGCTGACCAGACTGGCACAGATACGCAGTATTTT,CSADQTGTDTQYF
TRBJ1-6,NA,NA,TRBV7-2,TGTGCCAGCAGCTTAGATAGCAGAAATAATTCACCCCTCCACTTT,CASSLDSRNNSPLHF
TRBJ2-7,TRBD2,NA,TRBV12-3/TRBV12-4,TGTGCCGGCAGTGGGGGGGACTTTGACGAGCAGTACTTC,CAGSGGDFDEQYF
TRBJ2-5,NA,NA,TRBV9,TGTGCCAGCAGCGTAGGTCCCCTCTCCTACAATGAGCAGTACTTC,CASSVGPLSYNEQYF
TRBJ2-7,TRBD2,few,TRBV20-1,TGCAGTGGCCGCAGCGGGAGCTCCTACGAGCAGTACTTC,CSGRSGSSYEQYF
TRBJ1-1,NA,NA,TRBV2,TGTGCCAGCGTCCGGGCTCTCGGCACTGAAGCTTTCTTT,CASVRALGTEAFF
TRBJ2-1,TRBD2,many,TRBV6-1,TGTGCCAGCACCCTCTGGGAGGGGTACGAGCAGTTCTTC,CASTLWEGYEQFF
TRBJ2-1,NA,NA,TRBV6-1,TGTGCCAGCGGTACTTCCTACAGTGAGCAGTTCTTC,CASGTSYSEQFF
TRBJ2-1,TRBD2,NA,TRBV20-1,TGCAGTCCAAAAGCGGGGCTAGTCAATGAGCAGTTCTTC,CSPKAGLVNEQFF
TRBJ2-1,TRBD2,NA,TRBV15,TGTGCTACCAGCAGAGAGGGCGGGAGGGCGTACGATGAGCAGTTCTTC,CATSREGGRAYDEQFF
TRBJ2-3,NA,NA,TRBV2,TGTGCCAGCAACCCGACGGATACGCAGTATTTT,CASNPTDTQYF
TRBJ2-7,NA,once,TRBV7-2,TGTGCCAGCAGCCGAACAACAGGGTATCTGTCCTACGAGCAGTACTTC,CASSRTTGYLSYEQYF